This TCR beta chain was recovered during a study of T-cell reconstitution after alpha-beta-depleted transplantation in children. General study points: T-cell counts and diversity at one year following transplant were attributed mainly to newly produced T cells. The study reportedly traced alpha-beta T cells about two months after transplant to several hundred expanded graft clones. Some patients' high day-60 TCRbeta diversity was attributed to recipient cells surviving conditioning.

V was clipped by 2 bases and J by 0 bases, with 12 bases between them. The CDR3 contains 15 residues. The germline V gene encodes CDR1 SQVTM and CDR2 ANQGSEA. This clonotype has only a few counts. The antigen is unknown. Unique molecular identifiers were incorporated into the prepared TCRbeta library. TCRdb reprocessed the PCR reads via MiXCR and lists one record per CDR3 protein. The table has fewer than 250,000 distinct CDR3 sequences, approximately 15% seen once. The sequence was obtained from a male patient under 10 years old who had a stem cell transplant for acute lymphoblastic leukemia, so the T cells may come from the graft donor. The chain links TRBV29-1 to TRBJ2-3; D gene unclear. Sequencing used PBMCs, mostly from graft donor cells, obtained 360 days after TCRalphabeta/CD19-depleted stem cell transplant. CDR3 region: CSVEPDWMSTDTQYF. The DNA for the CDR3 is TGCAGCGTTGAACCCGACTGGATGAGCACAGATACGCAGTATTTT.